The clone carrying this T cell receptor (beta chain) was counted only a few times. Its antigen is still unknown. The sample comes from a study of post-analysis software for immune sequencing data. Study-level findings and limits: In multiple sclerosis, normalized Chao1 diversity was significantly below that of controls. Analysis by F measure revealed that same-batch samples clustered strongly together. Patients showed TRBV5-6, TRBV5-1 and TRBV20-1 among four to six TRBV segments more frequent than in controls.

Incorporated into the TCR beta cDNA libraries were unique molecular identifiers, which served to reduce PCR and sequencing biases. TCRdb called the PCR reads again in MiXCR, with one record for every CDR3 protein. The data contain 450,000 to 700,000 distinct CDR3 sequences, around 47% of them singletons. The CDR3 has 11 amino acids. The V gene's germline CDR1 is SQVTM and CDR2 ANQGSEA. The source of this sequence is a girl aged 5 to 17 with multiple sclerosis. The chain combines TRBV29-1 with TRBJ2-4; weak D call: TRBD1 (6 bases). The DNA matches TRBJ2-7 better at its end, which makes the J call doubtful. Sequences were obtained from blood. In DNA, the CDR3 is TGCAGCGTTGAGCAGGGGAGCGAGCAGTACTTC. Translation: CSVEQGSEQYF.